The text below deals with one TCR beta chain. The data were taken from a study of blood T cell repertoires in COVID-19. About the research overall: T cells, B-cell-depleted T cells, or PBMCs provided the cDNA or gDNA that served as material.

Assay: immunoSEQ multiplex PCR; the TCRdb copy retains only in-frame clones and omits some. The profile shows around 160,000 clones, approximately 80% of them singletons. The sequencing sample was made of peripheral blood. This sequence originates from a human donor in a cohort sampled during active COVID-19.

The CDR3 is CASSLGPAGTGDGYTF. The CDR3 bases are TGCGCCAGCAGCTTGGGCCCAGCCGGGACAGGGGATGGCTACACCTTC. The V and J genes are TRBV5-1 and TRBJ1-2; TRBD1 agrees at 10 bases. This CDR3 has 16 amino acids. The V segment lost 0 bases and the J segment 6 bases; nucleotides outside the gene matches: 8. The germline V gene has CDR1 SGHRS and CDR2 YFSETQ.